This TCR beta chain was captured by sequencing in a study of blood T cell repertoires in COVID-19. Overall study context: Samples taken during acute and convalescent COVID-19 were collected in the United States, Italy and Spain. PBMCs, B-cell-depleted T cells, or T cells provided the cDNA or gDNA that made up the material.

Authors' data handling: Estimation of nucleated cell counts was performed using reference gene primer amplification. This table comes from immunoSEQ multiplex PCR, and its TCRdb copy is limited to in-frame clones, with some not included. The V and J calls and clone size come from that table; D and trimming were worked out from the DNA. The sample shows over 200,000 clones, about four fifths of them seen only once. This CDR3 comprises 15 residues. CDR1 and CDR2 from the germline V gene are LNHNV and YYDKDF (reference sequence). V lost 1 base and J lost 0; bases outside the gene matches: 2. The source of this sequence is a woman aged 50 to 65 with active or convalescent COVID-19. The sample comprised peripheral blood. This rearrangement joins TRBV15 to TRBJ1-1, with 7 bases aligning to TRBD1. CDR3 DNA sequence: TGTGCCACCAGCAGAGTTACAGGGGTGAACACTGAAGCTTTCTTT. This codes for CATSRVTGVNTEAFF.